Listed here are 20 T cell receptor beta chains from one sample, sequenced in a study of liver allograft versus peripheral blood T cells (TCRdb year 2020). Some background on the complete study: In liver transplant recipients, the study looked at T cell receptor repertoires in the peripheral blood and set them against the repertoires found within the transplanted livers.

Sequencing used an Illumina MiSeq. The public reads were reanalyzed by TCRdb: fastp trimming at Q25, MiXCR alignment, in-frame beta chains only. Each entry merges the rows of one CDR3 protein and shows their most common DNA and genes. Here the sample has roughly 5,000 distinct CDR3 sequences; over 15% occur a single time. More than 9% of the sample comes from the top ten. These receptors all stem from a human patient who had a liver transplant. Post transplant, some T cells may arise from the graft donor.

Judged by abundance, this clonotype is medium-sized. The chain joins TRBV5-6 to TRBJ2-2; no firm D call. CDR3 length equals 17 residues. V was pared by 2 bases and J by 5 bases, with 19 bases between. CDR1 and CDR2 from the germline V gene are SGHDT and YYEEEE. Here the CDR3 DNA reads TGTGCCAGCAGCTTCATTATAGAGACGCGGAGAACCGGGGAGCTGTTTTTT. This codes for CASSFIIETRRTGELFF.

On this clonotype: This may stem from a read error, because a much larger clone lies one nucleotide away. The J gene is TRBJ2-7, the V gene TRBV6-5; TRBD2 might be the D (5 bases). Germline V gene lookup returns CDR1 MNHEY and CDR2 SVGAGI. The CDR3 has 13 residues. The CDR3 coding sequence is TGTACCAGCTCTAGCCCGGGATCCTACGAGCAGTACTTC. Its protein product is CTSSSPGSYEQYF.

The DNA for the CDR3 is TGCAGTGCTAGACTCGACAGGGGCGATCAGCCCCAGCATTTT. It translates to CSARLDRGDQPQHF. The chain uses TRBV20-1 and TRBJ1-5; 8 bases map to TRBD1. CDR3 length: 14 residues. V shed 2 bases, J shed 5 bases, and the junction held 5 bases outside the gene matches. CDR1 DFQATT and CDR2 SNEGSKA come from the germline V gene (reference sequence).

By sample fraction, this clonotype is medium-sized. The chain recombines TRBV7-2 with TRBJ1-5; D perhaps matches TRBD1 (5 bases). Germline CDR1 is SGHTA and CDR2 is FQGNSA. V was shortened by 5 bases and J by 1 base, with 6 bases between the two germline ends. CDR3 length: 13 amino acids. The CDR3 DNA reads TGTGCCAGCAGCCGACAGAGCAATCAGCCCCAGCATTTT. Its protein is CASSRQSNQPQHF.

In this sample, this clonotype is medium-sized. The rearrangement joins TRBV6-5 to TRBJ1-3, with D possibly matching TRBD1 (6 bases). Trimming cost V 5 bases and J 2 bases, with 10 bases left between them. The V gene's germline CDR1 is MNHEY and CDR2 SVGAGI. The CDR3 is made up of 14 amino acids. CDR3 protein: CASSTRTAGNTIYF. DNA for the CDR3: TGTGCCAGCAGTACACGGACAGCTGGAAACACCATATATTTT.

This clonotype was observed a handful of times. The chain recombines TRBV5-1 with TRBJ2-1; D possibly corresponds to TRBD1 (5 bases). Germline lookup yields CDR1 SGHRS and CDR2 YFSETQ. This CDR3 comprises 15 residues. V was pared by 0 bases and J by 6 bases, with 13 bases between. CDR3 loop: CASSLEAGWFNEQFF. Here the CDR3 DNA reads TGCGCCAGCAGCTTGGAGGCAGGGTGGTTCAATGAGCAGTTCTTC.

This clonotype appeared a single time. In DNA form, the CDR3 reads TGTGCCAGCAACAGGGTTAATGCCAATCAGCCCCAGCATTTT. This translates into CASNRVNANQPQHF. The chain uses TRBV2 and TRBJ1-5; weak D call: TRBD1 (6 bases). Germline CDR1 is SNHLY and CDR2 is FYNNEI. The CDR3 runs to 14 residues. V lost 7 bases to trimming and J lost 3 bases, with 13 bases between them.

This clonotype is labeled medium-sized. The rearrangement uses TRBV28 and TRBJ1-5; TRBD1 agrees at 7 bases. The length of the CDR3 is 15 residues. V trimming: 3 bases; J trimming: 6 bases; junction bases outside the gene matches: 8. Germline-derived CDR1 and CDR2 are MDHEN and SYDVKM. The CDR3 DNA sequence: TGTGCCAGCAGTTTGAGAGGGGGCTCGATTCAGCCCCAGCATTTT. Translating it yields CASSLRGGSIQPQHF.

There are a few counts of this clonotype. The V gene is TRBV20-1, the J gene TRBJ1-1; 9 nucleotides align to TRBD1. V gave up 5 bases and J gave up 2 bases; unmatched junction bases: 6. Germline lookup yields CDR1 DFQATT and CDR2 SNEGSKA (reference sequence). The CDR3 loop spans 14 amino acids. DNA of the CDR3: TGCAGTGCTGCCCGGACAGGGGCAAACACTGAAGCTTTCTTT. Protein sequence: CSAARTGANTEAFF.

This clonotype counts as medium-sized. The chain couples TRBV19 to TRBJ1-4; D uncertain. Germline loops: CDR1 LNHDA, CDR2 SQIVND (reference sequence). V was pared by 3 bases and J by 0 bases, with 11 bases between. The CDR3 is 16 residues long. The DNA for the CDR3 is TGTGCCAGTAGTATCTGGCCCCCCCCAACTAATGAAAAACTGTTTTTT. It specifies CASSIWPPPTNEKLFF.

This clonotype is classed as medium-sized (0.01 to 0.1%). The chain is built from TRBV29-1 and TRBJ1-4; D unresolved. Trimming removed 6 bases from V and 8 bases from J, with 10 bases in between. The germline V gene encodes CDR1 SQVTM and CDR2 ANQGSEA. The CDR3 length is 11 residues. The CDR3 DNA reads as TGCAGCGTGGGGTTAGGGGAAAAACTGTTTTTT. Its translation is CSVGLGEKLFF.

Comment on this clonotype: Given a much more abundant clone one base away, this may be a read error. The CDR3 sequence: CASSYFFSPLHF. For the CDR3, the DNA is TGTGCCAGCAGTTACTTCTTTTCACCCCTCCACTTT. This sequence joins TRBV6-6 and TRBJ1-6; unclear D gene. The germline V gene has CDR1 MNHNY and CDR2 SVGAGI (reference sequence). This CDR3 spans 12 amino acids. Deletions cut 1 base from V and 9 bases from J, with 4 bases between.

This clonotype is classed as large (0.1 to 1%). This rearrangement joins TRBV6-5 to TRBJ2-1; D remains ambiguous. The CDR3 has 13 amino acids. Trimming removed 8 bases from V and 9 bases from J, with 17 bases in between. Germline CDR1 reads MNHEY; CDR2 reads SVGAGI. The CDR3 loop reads CASWASREGEQFF. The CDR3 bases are TGTGCCAGCTGGGCTTCCCGTGAAGGTGAGCAGTTCTTC.

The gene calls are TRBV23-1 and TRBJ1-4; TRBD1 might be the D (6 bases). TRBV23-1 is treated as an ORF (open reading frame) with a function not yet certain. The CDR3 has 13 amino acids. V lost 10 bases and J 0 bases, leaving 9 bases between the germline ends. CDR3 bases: TGCGCCACGAGGGGGGCAACTAATGAAAAACTGTTTTTT. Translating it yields CATRGATNEKLFF.

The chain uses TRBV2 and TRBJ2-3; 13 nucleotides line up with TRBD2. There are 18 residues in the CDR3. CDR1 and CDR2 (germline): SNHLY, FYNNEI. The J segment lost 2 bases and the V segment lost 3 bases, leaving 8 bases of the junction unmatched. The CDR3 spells CASSEFPGLAGPTDTQYF. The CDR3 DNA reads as TGTGCCAGCAGTGAGTTTCCGGGACTAGCGGGACCCACAGATACGCAGTATTTT.

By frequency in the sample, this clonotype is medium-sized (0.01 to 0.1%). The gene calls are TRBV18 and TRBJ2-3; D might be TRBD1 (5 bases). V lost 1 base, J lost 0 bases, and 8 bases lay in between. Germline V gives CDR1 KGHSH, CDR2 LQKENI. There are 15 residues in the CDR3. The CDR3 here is CASSPRGVSTDTQYF. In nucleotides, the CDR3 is TGTGCCAGCTCACCACGGGGCGTTAGCACAGATACGCAGTATTTT.

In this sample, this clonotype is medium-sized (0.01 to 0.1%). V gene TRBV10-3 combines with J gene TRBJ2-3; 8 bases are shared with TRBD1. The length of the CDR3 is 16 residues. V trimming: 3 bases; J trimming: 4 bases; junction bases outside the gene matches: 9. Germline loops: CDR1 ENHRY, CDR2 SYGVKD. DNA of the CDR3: TGTGCCATCAGTGACAGGGGGCAAAGGTTAGCAGATACGCAGTATTTT. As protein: CAISDRGQRLADTQYF.

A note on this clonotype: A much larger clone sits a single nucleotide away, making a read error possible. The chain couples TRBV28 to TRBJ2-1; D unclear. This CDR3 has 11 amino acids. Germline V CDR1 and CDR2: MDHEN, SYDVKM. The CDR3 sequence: CASSFIYEKFF. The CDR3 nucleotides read TGTGCCAGCAGTTTTATCTATGAGAAGTTCTTC. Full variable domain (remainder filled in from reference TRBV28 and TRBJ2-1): DVKVTQSSRYLVKRTGEKVFLECVQDMDHENMFWYRQDPGLGLRLIYFSYDVKMKEKGDIPEGYSVSREKKERFSLILESASTNQTSMYLCASSFIYEKFFGPGTRLTVL.

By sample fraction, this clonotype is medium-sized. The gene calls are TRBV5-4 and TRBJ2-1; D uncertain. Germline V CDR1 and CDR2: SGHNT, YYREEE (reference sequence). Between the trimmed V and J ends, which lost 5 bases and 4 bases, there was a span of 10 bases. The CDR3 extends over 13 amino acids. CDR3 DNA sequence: TGTGCCAGCAGGTCGGACGGGTACAATGAGCAGTTCTTC. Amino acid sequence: CASRSDGYNEQFF.

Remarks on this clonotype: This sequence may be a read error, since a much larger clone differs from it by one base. CDR3 protein: CTSSLGGFSSRPYEQYF. Here the CDR3 DNA reads TGTACCAGCAGTTTGGGAGGGTTCAGTTCCCGGCCCTACGAGCAGTACTTC. The V call is TRBV28, the J call TRBJ2-7; TRBD2 aligns across 7 bases. Germline lookup yields CDR1 MDHEN and CDR2 SYDVKM. CDR3 length: 17 residues.